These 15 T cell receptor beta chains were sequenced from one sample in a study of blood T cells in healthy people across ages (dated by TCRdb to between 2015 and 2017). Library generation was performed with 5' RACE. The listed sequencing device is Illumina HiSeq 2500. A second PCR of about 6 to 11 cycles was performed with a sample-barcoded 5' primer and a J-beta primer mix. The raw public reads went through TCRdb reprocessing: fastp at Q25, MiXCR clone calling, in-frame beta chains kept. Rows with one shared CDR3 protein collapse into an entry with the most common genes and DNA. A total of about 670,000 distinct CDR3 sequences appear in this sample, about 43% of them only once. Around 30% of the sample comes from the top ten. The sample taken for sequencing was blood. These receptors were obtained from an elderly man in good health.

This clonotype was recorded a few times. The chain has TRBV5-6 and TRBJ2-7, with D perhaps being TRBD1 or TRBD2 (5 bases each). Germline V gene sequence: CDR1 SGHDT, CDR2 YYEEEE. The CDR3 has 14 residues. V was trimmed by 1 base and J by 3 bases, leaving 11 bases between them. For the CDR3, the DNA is TGTGCCAGCAGCTTGACTCCGAGGGGCTACGAGCAGTACTTC. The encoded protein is CASSLTPRGYEQYF.

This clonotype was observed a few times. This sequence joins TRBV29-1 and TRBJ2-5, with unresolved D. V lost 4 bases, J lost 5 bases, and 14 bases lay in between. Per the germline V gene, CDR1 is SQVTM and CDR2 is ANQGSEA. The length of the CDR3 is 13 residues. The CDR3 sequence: CSVVFTAGETQYF. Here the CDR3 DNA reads TGCAGCGTTGTATTCACGGCCGGGGAGACCCAGTACTTC.

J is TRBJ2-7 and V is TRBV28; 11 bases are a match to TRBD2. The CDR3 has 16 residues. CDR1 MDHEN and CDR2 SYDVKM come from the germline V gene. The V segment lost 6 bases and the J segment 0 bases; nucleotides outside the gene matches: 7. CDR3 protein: CASSPSGRRLSYEQYF. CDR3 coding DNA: TGTGCCAGCAGCCCTAGCGGGAGGCGGCTCTCCTACGAGCAGTACTTC.

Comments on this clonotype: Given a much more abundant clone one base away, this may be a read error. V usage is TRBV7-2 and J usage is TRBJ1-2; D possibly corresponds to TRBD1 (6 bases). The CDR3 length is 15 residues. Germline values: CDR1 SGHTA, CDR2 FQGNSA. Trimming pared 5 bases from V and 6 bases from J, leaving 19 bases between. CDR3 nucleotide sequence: TGTGCCAGCAGCCCGACCGGACAGATCAACCATGGCTACACCTTC. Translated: CASSPTGQINHGYTF. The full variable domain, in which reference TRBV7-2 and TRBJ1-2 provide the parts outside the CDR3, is GAGVSQSPSNKVTEKGKDVELRCDPISGHTALYWYRQSLGQGLEFLIYFQGNSAPDKSGLPSDRFSAERTGGSVSTLTIQRTQQEDSAVYLCASSPTGQINHGYTFGSGTRLTVV.

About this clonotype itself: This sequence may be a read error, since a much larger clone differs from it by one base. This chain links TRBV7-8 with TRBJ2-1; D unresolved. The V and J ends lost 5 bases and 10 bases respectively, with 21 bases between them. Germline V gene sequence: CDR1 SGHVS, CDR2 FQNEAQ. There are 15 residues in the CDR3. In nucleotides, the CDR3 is TGTGCCAGCAGCCTTGACCTTCGTCGCCCCTACGAGCAGTTCTTC. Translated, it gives CASSLDLRRPYEQFF.

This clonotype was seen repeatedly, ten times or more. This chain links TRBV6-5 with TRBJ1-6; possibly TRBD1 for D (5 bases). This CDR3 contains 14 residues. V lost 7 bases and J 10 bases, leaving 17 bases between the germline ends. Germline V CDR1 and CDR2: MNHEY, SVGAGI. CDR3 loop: CASTKGGAESPLHF. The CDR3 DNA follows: TGTGCCAGCACTAAAGGAGGGGCAGAATCACCCCTCCACTTT.

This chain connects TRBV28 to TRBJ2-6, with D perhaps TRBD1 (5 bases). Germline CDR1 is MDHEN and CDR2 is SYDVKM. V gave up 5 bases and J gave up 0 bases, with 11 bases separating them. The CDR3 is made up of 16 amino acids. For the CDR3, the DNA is TGTGCCAGCAGTCGTCGACAGAGCTCTGGGGCCAACGTCCTGACTTTC. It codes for CASSRRQSSGANVLTF.

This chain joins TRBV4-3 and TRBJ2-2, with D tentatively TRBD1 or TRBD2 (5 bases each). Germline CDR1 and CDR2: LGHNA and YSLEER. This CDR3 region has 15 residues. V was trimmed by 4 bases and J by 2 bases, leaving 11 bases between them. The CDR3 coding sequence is TGCGCCAGCAGCCCCGGGACGGTTAACACCGGGGAGCTGTTTTTT. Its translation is CASSPGTVNTGELFF.

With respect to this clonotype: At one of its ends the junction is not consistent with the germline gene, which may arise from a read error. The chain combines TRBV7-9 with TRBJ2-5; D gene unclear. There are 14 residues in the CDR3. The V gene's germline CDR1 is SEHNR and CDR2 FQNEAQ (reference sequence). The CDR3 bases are TGTGCCGGCAGCTTAAATTTATTGGCAGAGACCCAGTACTTC. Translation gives CAGSLNLLAETQYF. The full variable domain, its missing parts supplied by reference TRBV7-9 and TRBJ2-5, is DTGVSQNPRHKITKRGQNVTFRCDPISEHNRLYWYRQTLGQGPEFLTYFQNEAQLEKSRLLSDRFSAERPKGSFSTLEIQRTEQGDSAMYLCAGSLNLLAETQYFGPGTRLLVL.

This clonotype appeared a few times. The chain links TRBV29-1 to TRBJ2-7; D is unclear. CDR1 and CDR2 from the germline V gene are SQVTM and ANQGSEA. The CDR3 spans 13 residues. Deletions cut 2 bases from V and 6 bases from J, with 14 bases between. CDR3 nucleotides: TGCAGCGTTGAAATTAATCCAGCAAGCGAGCAGTACTTC. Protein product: CSVEINPASEQYF.

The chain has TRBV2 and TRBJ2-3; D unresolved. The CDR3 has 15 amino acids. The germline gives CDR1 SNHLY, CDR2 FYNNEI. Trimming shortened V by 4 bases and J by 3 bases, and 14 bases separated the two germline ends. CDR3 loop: CASSVGHPRTDTQYF. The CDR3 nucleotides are TGTGCCAGCAGTGTTGGGCATCCCCGAACAGATACGCAGTATTTT.

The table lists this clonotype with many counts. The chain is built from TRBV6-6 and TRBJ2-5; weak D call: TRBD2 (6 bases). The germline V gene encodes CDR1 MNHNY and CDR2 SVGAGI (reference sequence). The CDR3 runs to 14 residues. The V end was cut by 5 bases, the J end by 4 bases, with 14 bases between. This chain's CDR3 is CASSGETSIETQYF. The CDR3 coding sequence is TGTGCCAGCAGTGGAGAGACTAGTATAGAGACCCAGTACTTC.

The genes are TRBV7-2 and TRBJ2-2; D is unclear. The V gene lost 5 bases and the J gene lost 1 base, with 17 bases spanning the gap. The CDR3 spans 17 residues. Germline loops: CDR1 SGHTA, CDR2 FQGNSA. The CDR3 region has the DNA TGTGCCAGCAGCCCGGCCAGTGCTGGGCAGAACACCGGGGAGCTGTTTTTT. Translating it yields CASSPASAGQNTGELFF.

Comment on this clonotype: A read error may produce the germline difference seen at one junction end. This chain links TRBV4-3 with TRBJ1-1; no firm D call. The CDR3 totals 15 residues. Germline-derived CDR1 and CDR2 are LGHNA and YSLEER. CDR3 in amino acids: CASSQGLRENTEAFF. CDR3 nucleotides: TGCGCCAGCAGCCAAGGACTCCGAGAAAACACTGAGGCTTTCTTT.

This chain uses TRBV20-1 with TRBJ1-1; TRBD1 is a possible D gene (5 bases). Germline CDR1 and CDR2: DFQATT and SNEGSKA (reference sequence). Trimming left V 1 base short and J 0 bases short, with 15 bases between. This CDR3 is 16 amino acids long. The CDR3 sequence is CSARVPRGGVNTEAFF. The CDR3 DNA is TGCAGTGCTAGAGTGCCCCGGGGGGGGGTGAACACTGAAGCTTTCTTT.